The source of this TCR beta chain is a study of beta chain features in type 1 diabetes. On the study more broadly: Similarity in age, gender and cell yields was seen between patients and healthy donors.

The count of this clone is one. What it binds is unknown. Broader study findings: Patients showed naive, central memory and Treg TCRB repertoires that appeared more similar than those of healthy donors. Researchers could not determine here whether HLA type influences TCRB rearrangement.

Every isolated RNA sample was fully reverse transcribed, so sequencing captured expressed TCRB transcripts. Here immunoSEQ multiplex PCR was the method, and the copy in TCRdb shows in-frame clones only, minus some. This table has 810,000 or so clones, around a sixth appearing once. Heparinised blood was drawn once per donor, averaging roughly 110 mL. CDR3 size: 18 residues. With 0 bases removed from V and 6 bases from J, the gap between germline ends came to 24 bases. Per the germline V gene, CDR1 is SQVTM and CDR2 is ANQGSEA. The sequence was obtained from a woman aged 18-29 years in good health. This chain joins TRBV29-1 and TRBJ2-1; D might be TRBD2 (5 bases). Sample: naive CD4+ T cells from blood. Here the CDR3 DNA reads TGCAGCGTTGAAGACAGGATGAGATGGGCAGAGGGCTCCAATGAGCAGTTCTTC. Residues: CSVEDRMRWAEGSNEQFF.